This T cell receptor beta chain was documented in a study of blood T cells in healthy people across ages. Remarks on this clonotype: Its specificity is unknown.

The germline V and J ends were trimmed by 4 bases and 5 bases, with 23 bases remaining between them. Germline assignment: CDR1 SGHVS and CDR2 FNYEAQ. The CDR3 runs to 17 residues. Primers used in a second PCR of roughly 7 to 12 cycles were a sample-barcoded 5' primer and a J-beta primer mix. MiXCR was run by TCRdb on the 5' RACE reads, yielding one entry per CDR3 protein. The data contain approximately 2,000,000 distinct CDR3 sequences, roughly two fifths of them singletons. General study points: Diversity figures based on one million T cells were deemed too low.

This TCR was sampled from a human donor in good health. This rearrangement joins TRBV7-6 to TRBJ1-1, with a tentative D call TRBD1 (6 bases). Sequences were obtained from blood. The CDR3 nucleotides are TGTGCCAGCAGCTCACTGGGGGCAGGGAGGATGGGAACTGAAGCTTTCTTT. Translation gives CASSSLGAGRMGTEAFF.